The 12 T cell receptor beta chains listed next were all sequenced from one sample in a study of blood T cells in healthy people across ages. A second PCR, run for roughly 6 to 11 cycles, used a sample-barcoded 5' primer plus a J-beta primer mix. TCRdb recomputed calls from the 5' RACE reads with MiXCR, one row per CDR3 protein. The sample comprises more than 1,400,000 distinct CDR3 sequences, roughly 40% of which are singletons, and approximately 7.9% rests with the top ten. The source material was blood. The receptors here all came from a woman aged 18 to 35 in good health.

The V gene is TRBV6-5, the J gene TRBJ1-2; D might be TRBD1 (5 bases). This CDR3 contains 14 residues. Trimming took off 6 bases at V and 4 bases at J, with 15 bases between the two ends. The germline V gene encodes CDR1 MNHEY and CDR2 SVGAGI. CDR3 region: CASSPTGLSYGYTF. CDR3 bases: TGTGCCAGCAGCCCAACAGGCCTCAGCTATGGCTACACCTTC.

The chain has TRBV28 and TRBJ2-7; 9 bases line up with TRBD1. This CDR3 contains 15 residues. J lost 2 bases, V lost 3 bases, and 5 bases had no gene match. Germline V gene lookup returns CDR1 MDHEN and CDR2 SYDVKM. The CDR3 here is CASSFGTGYPYEQYF. DNA for the CDR3: TGTGCCAGCAGTTTTGGGACAGGGTATCCCTACGAGCAGTACTTC. Together with reference TRBV28 and TRBJ2-7, the CDR3 gives the full variable domain: DVKVTQSSRYLVKRTGEKVFLECVQDMDHENMFWYRQDPGLGLRLIYFSYDVKMKEKGDIPEGYSVSREKKERFSLILESASTNQTSMYLCASSFGTGYPYEQYFGPGTRLTVT.

This clonotype was observed a handful of times. The V and J genes are TRBV20-1 and TRBJ2-3; 12 bases map to TRBD2. The CDR3 is 16 amino acids. Germline CDR1 reads DFQATT; CDR2 reads SNEGSKA (reference sequence). Losses at the gene ends were 4 bases for V and 4 bases for J; bases not matched to a gene: 9. CDR3 sequence (DNA): TGCAGTGCTAAGGTGGCTAGCGGGGGGGCAGCAGATACGCAGTATTTT. Its translation: CSAKVASGGAADTQYF.

This clonotype was counted at least ten times. In DNA, the CDR3 is TGTGCCAGCAGCTTGGGACTAGACAATGAGCAGTTCTTC. This gives the protein CASSLGLDNEQFF. This chain connects TRBV11-2 to TRBJ2-1, with TRBD2 matching 8 bases. This CDR3 contains 13 residues. The ends lost 3 bases at V and 5 bases at J; junction bases unmatched: 0. Germline values: CDR1 SGHAT, CDR2 FQNNGV.

The chain employs TRBV5-1 and TRBJ1-6; weak D call: TRBD1 (5 bases). The CDR3 totals 15 residues. Germline CDR1 is SGHRS and CDR2 is YFSETQ. The V end lost 4 bases, the J end lost 6 bases, and 14 bases lay between the germline ends. CDR3 DNA sequence: TGCGCCAGCAGCCCCACCGATGGGGGTAATTCACCCCTCCACTTT. This encodes CASSPTDGGNSPLHF.

Concerning this clonotype: The junction and the germline gene differ at one end; a read error may be behind it. The V and J genes are TRBV7-9 and TRBJ1-4; D unresolved. CDR3 size: 13 residues. Germline values: CDR1 SEHNR, CDR2 FQNEAQ (reference sequence). The chain's CDR3 is CASSLESAEKPFF. CDR3 bases: TGCGCCAGCAGCTTAGAGTCGGCTGAAAAACCGTTTTTT.

This clonotype was seen a handful of times. This chain links TRBV5-1 with TRBJ2-7, with 10 nucleotides matching TRBD1. V was clipped by 3 bases and J by 1 base; unmatched bases: 7. The CDR3 contains 16 residues. Germline V gene lookup returns CDR1 SGHRS and CDR2 YFSETQ. The CDR3 sequence is CASSSTGTGVSYEQYF. CDR3 DNA sequence: TGCGCCAGCAGCTCCACCGGGACAGGGGTGTCCTACGAGCAGTACTTC.

The CDR3 region is CASSQEGADTNEKLFF. CDR3 nucleotide sequence: TGTGCCAGCAGCCAAGAGGGGGCCGATACTAATGAAAAACTGTTTTTT. The V gene is TRBV3-1, the J gene TRBJ1-4, with D possibly TRBD1 on 6 matching bases. Trimming left V 0 bases short and J 2 bases short, with 10 bases between. The CDR3 contains 16 residues. CDR1 is LGHDT and CDR2 is YNNKEL in the germline V gene (reference sequence).

The rearrangement uses TRBV6-1 and TRBJ1-2; 10 bases agree with TRBD1. J lost 8 bases, V lost 6 bases, and 6 bases had no gene match. This CDR3 comprises 13 residues. CDR1 is MNHNS and CDR2 is SASEGT in the germline V gene. Here the CDR3 DNA reads TGTGCCAGCAGCGTCGACAGGGGGCGAGGCTACACCTTC. It specifies CASSVDRGRGYTF.

The gene calls are TRBV7-9 and TRBJ2-7; D may be TRBD2 (5 bases). Germline V gives CDR1 SEHNR, CDR2 FQNEAQ (reference sequence). This CDR3 comprises 17 residues. Trimming removed 2 bases from V and 0 bases from J, with 17 bases in between. DNA for the CDR3: TGTGCCAGCAGCTTAAGGCCCCGCGGCGGGTCCTCCTACGAGCAGTACTTC. Translation gives CASSLRPRGGSSYEQYF.

This clonotype was counted a few times. This chain uses TRBV29-1 with TRBJ2-1, with TRBD1 matching 9 bases. The CDR3 spans 16 residues. V was pared by 1 base and J by 1 base, with 5 bases of the junction left unmatched. Germline V gene data show CDR1 as SQVTM and CDR2 as ANQGSEA. The CDR3 nucleotides are TGCAGCGTTGAAGCTATGACAGGGGGATCCTACAATGAGCAGTTCTTC. Translated, it gives CSVEAMTGGSYNEQFF.

This clonotype was seen many times. The rearrangement joins TRBV29-1 to TRBJ2-1, with 7 bases aligning to TRBD2. With 3 bases clipped from V and 4 bases from J, the junction kept 3 bases outside the gene matches. This CDR3 has 13 residues. Per germline, CDR1 SQVTM and CDR2 ANQGSEA. The CDR3 DNA reads TGCAGCGTTGAGGTCGGGGGGTACAATGAGCAGTTCTTC. Translated: CSVEVGGYNEQFF.